This TCR beta chain emerged from a study of T cell responses to AZD1222 COVID-19 vaccine. The J segment lost 2 bases and the V segment lost 4 bases, leaving 7 bases of the junction unmatched. The CDR3 sequence is 15 residues long. Germline V lookup: CDR1 SGHTA, CDR2 FQGNSA. This clone is a singleton in its sample. Its antigen is undetermined. Points from the study as a whole: Spike-wide coverage was observed for vaccine-associated CD4 TCRs, with dominant responses at 160-218 and 743-854. Sampled repertoires all dated from after the peak T cell response. Baseline seropositives among AZD1222 recipients totaled only five to seven.

Second doses that came at about 4 or about 12 weeks were put together. TCRdb's copy holds only in-frame clones and misses some; the assay was immunoSEQ multiplex PCR. The sample contains around 150,000 clones, about 91% of which appear only once. This sequence was found in an adult who received the AZD1222 COVID-19 vaccine. V usage is TRBV7-2 and J usage is TRBJ2-7; 8 bases align to TRBD1. This sample comprised peripheral blood, obtained 28 days after the second AZD1222 dose. CDR3 residues: CASSSGQGSTYEQYF. The CDR3 DNA reads as TGTGCCAGCAGCTCAGGACAGGGTTCGACCTACGAGCAGTACTTC.